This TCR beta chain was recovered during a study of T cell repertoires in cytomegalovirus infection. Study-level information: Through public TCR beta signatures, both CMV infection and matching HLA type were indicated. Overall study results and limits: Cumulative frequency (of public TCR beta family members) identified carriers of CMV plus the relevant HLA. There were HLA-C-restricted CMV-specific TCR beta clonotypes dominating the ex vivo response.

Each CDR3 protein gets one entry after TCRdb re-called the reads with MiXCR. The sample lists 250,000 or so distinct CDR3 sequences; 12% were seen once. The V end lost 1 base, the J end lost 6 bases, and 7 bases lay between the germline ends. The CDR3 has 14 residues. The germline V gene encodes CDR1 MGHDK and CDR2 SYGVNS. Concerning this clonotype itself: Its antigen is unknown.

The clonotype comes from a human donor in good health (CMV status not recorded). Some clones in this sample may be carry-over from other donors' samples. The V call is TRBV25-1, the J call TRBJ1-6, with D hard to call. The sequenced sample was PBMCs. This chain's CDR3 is CASSEFSGNSPLHF. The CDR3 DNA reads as TGTGCCAGCAGTGAATTTTCGGGTAATTCACCCCTCCACTTT.